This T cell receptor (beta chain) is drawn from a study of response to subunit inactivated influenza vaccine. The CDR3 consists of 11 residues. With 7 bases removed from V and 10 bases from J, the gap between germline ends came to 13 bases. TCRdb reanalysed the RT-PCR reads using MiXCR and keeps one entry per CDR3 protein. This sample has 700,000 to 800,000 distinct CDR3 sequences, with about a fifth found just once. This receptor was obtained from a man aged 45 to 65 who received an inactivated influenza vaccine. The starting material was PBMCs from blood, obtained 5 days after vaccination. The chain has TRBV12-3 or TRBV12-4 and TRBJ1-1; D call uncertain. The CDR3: CASTTSGGAFF. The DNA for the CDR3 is TGTGCCAGCACCACGAGCGGCGGAGCTTTCTTT.